This T cell receptor beta chain was found in a study of shared clonotypes between healthy human individuals. The CDR3 contains 17 residues. V shed 0 bases and J 3 bases; nucleotides not matched to a gene: 9. CDR1 SGHDN and CDR2 FVKESK come from the germline V gene. In regard to this clone: Since the CDR3 does not end with the conserved phenylalanine or tryptophan, this likely comes from a read error.

Naive CD4+ cells were CD45RA-selected; the remaining cells were memory. Assay: immunoSEQ multiplex PCR; the TCRdb copy retains only in-frame clones and omits some. Among about 530,000 clones listed, about 95% were seen once. The V gene is TRBV14, the J gene TRBJ1-2, with TRBD1 identical over 8 bases. Sequenced input: naive CD4+ T cells sorted from blood. Subset meaning: CD45RA+ positively selected. This clonotype was sampled from a young woman in good health. DNA of the CDR3: TGTGCCAGCAGCCAAGAGTTTGGGACAGGCTTCTACTATGGCTACACCCTC. Its protein product is CASSQEFGTGFYYGYTL.